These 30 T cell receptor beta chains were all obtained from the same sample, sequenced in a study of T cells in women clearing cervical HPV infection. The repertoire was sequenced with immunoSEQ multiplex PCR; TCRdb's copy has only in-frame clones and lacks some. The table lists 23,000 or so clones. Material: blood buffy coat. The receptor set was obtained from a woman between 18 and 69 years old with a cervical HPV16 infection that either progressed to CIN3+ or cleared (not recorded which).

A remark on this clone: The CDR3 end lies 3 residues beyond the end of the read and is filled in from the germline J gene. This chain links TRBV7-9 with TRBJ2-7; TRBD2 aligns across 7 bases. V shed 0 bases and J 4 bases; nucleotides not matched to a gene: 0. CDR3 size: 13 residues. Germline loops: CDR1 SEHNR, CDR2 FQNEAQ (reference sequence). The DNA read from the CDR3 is TGTGCCAGCAGCTTAGCAGCGGGATACGAG. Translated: CASSLAAGYE. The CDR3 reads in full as CASSLAAGYEQYF.

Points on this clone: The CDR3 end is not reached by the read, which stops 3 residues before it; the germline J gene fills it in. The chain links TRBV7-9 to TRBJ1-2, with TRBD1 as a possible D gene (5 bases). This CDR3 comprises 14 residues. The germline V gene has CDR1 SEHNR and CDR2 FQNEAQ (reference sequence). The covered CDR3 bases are TGTGCCAGCAGATCCGGGACTAGCGACTACGAC. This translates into CASRSGTSDYD. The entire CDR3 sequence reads CASRSGTSDYDYTF.

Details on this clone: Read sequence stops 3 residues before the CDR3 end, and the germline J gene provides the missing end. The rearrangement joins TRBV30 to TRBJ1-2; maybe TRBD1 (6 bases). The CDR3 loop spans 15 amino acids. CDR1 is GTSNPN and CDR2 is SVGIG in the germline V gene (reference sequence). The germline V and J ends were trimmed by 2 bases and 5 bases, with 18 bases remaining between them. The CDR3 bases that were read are TGTGCCTGGAGTCCACCCGGGGGGGGCCAATATGGC. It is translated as CAWSPPGGGQYG. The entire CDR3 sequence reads CAWSPPGGGQYGYTF.

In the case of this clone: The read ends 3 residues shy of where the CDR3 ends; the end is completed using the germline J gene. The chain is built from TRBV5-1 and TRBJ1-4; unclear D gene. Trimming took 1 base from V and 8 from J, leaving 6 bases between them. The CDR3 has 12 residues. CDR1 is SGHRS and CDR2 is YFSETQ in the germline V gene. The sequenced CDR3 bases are TGCGCCAGCAGCTTGCGTCGGGAAAAA. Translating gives CASSLRREK. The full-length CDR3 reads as CASSLRREKLFF.

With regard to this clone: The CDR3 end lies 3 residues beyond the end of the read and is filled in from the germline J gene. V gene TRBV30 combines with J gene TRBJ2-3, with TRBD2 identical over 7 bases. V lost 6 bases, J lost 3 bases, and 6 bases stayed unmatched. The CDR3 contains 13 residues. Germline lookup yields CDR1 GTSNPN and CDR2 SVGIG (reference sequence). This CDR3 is CACGWGGTDTQYF. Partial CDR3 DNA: TGTGCCTGTGGTTGGGGGGGGACAGATACG.

The CDR3 loop reads CASSSEGQTLWAYTF. The sequenced CDR3 bases are TGTGCCAGCAGCTCCGAAGGACAGACACTATGGGCC. The gene calls are TRBV7-8 and TRBJ1-2; TRBD1 is a possible D gene (6 bases). The CDR3 end falls 3 residues outside the read, so it is completed with the germline J gene. This CDR3 has 15 residues. Germline V CDR1 and CDR2: SGHVS, FQNEAQ.

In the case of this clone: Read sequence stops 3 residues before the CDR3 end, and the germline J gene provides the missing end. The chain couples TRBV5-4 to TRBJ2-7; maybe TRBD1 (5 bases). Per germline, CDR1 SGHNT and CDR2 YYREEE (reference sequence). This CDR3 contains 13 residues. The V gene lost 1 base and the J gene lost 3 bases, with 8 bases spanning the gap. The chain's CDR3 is CASSLSTGYEQYF. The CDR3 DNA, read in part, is TGTGCCAGCAGCTTGTCAACAGGCTACGAG. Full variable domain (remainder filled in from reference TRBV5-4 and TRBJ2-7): ETGVTQSPTHLIKTRGQQVTLRCSSQSGHNTVSWYQQALGQGPQFIFQYYREEENGRGNFPPRFSGLQFPNYSSELNVNALELDDSALYLCASSLSTGYEQYFGPGTRLTVT.

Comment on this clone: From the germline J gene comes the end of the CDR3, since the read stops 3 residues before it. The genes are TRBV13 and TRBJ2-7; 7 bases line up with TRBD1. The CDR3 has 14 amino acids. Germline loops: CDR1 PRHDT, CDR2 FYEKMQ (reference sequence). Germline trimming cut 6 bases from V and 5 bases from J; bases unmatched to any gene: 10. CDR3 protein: CASSFRQGLDEQYF. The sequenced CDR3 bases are TGTGCCAGCAGTTTTAGACAGGGCCTGGACGAG.

CDR3 DNA, as far as it was read: TGTGCCAGCAACCCCAAACCAGGATCTGCAGATACG. Translated: CASNPKPGSADT. The whole CDR3 sequence reads CASNPKPGSADTQYF. The V and J genes are TRBV5-4 and TRBJ2-3; no definite D call. The missing CDR3 end, 3 residues past where the read stops, is filled in from the germline J gene. The V end was cut by 6 bases, the J end by 4 bases, with 18 bases between. Germline-derived CDR1 and CDR2 are SGHNT and YYREEE (reference sequence). The CDR3 covers 15 residues.

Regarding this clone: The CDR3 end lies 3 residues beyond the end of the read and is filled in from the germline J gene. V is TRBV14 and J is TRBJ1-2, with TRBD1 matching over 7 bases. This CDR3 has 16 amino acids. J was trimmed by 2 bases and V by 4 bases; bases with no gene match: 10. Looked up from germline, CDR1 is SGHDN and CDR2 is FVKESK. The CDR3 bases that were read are TGTGCCAGCAGCCCATTACAGGGGCGAGAAAACTATGGC. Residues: CASSPLQGRENYG. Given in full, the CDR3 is CASSPLQGRENYGYTF.

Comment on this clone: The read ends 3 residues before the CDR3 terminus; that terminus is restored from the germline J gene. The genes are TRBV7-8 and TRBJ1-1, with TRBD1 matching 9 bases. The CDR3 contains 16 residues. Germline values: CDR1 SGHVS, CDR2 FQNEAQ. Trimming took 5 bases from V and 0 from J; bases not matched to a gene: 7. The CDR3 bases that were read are TGTGCCAGCAGCCCCGGACAGGGGATGATGAACACTGAA. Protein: CASSPGQGMMNTE. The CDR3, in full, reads CASSPGQGMMNTEAFF.

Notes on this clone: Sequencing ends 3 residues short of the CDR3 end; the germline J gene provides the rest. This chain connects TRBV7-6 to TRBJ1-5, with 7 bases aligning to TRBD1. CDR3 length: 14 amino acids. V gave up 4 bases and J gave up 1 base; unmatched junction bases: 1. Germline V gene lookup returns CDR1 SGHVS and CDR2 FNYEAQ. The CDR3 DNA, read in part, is TGTGCCAGCAGCTCGGGACAGAGCAATCAGCCC. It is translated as CASSSGQSNQP. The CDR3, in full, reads CASSSGQSNQPQHF.

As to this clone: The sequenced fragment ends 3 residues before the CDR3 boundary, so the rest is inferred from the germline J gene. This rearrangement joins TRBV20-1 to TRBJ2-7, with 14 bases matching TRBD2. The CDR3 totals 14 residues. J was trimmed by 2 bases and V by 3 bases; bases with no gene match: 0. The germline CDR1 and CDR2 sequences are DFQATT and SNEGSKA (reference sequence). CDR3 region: CSARTSGRAYEQYF. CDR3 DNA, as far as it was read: TGCAGTGCTAGGACTAGCGGGAGGGCCTACGAG.

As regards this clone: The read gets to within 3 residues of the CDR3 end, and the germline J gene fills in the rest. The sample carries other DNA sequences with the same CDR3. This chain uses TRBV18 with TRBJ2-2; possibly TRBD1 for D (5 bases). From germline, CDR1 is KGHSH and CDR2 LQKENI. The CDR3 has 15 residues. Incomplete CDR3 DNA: TGTGCCAGCTCCCGAGAGCAGGGTTACGATGAAAAG. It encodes CASSREQGYDEK. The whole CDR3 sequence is CASSREQGYDEKLFF.

CDR3 DNA, as far as it was read: TGTGCCAGCAGTGAAGGGAACAGGATGGACACTGAA. As protein: CASSEGNRMDTE. The full-length CDR3 reads as CASSEGNRMDTEAFF. The chain employs TRBV2 and TRBJ1-1; D possibly corresponds to TRBD1 (5 bases). Read coverage stops 3 residues before the CDR3 terminus; the germline J gene supplies the remainder. The CDR3 is made up of 15 amino acids. The V end lost 1 base, the J end lost 3 bases, and 12 bases lay between the germline ends. Germline V gene data show CDR1 as SNHLY and CDR2 as FYNNEI.

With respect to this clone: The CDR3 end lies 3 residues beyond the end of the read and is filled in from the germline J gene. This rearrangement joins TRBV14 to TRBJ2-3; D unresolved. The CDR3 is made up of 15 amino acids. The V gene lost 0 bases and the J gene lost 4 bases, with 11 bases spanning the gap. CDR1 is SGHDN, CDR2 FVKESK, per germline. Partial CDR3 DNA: TGTGCCAGCAGCCAAGATAGGTGGAGCGCAGATACG. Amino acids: CASSQDRWSADT. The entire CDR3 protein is CASSQDRWSADTQYF.

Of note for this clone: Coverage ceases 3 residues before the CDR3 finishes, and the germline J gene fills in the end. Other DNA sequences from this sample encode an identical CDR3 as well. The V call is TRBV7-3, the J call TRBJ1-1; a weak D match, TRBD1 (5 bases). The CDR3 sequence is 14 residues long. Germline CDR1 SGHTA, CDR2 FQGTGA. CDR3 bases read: TGTGCCAGCAGCTCAGGGACTATCCCAGAGACA. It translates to CASSSGTIPET. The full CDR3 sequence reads CASSSGTIPETAFF.

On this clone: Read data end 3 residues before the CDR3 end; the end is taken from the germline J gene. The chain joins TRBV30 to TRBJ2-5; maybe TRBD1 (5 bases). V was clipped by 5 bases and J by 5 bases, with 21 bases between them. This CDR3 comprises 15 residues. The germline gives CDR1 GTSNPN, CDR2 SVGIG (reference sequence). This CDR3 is CAWAWGIASGETQYF. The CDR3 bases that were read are TGTGCCTGGGCCTGGGGAATAGCTTCAGGGGAGACC.

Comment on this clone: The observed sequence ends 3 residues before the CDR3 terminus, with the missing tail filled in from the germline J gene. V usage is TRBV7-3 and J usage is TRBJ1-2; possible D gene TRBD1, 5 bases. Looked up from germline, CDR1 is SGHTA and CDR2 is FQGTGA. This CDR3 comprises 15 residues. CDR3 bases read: TGTGCCAGCAGCTTATCGGGGGGGGAAGCCTACGAC. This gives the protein CASSLSGGEAYD. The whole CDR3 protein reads CASSLSGGEAYDYTF.

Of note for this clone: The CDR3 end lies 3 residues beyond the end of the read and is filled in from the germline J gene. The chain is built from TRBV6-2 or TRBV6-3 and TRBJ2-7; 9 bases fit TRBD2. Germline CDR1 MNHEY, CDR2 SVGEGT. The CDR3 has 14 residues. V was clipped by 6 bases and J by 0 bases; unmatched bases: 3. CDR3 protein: CASRRAGGSYEQYF. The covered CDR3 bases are TGTGCCAGCAGGCGAGCGGGGGGCTCCTACGAG.

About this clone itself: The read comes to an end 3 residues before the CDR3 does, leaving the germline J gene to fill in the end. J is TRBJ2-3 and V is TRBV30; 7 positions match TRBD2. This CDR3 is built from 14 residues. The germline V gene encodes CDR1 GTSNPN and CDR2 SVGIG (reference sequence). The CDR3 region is CAWTTSSSRSAQYF. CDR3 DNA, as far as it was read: TGTGCCTGGACGACTAGCTCGAGTCGGTCGGCG.

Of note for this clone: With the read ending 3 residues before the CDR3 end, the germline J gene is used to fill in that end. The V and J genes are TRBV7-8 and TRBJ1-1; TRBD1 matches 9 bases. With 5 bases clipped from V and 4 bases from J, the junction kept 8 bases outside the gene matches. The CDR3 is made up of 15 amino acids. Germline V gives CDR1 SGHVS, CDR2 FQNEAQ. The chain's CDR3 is CASSPGDRAGTEAFF. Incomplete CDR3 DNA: TGTGCCAGCAGCCCAGGGGACAGGGCAGGCACTGAA. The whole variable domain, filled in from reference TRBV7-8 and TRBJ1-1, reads GAGVSQSPRYKVAKRGQDVALRCDPISGHVSLFWYQQALGQGPEFLTYFQNEAQLDKSGLPSDRFFAERPEGSVSTLKIQRTQQEDSAVYLCASSPGDRAGTEAFFGQGTRLTVV.

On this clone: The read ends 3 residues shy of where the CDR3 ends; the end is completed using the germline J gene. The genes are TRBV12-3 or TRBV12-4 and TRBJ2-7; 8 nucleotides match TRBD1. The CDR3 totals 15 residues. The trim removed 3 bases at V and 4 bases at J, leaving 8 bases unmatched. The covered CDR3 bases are TGTGCCAGCAGTTTCGTTCAGGGGGCTTCATACGAG. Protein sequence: CASSFVQGASYE. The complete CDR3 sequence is CASSFVQGASYEQYF.

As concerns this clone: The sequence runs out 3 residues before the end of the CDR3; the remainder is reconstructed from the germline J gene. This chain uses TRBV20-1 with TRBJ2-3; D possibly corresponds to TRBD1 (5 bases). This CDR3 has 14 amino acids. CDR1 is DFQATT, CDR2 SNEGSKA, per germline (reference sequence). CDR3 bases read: TGCAGTGCTAGGGACACTGAATCGAATCAGCCG. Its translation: CSARDTESNQP. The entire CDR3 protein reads CSARDTESNQPQYF.

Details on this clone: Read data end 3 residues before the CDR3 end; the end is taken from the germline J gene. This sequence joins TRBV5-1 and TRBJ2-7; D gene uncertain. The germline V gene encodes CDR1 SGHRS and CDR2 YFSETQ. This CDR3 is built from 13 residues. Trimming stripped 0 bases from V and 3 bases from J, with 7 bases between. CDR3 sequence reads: CASSLDPFYEQYF. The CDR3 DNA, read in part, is TGCGCCAGCAGCTTGGATCCCTTCTACGAG.

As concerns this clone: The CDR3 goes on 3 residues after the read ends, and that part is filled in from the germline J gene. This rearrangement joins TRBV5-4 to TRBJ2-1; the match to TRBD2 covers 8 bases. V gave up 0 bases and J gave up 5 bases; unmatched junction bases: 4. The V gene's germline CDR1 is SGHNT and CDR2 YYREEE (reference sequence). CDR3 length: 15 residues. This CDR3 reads CASSLEREGNNEQFF. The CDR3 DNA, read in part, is TGTGCCAGCAGCTTGGAACGGGAGGGGAACAATGAG.

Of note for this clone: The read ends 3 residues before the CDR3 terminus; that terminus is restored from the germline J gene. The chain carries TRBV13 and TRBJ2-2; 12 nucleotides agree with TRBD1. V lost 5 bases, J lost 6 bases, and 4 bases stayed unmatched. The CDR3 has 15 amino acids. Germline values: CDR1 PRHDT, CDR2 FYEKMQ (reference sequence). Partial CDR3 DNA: TGTGCCAGCAGCCCCGGGACAGGGGGCCCCGGGGAG. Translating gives CASSPGTGGPGE. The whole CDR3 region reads CASSPGTGGPGELFF.

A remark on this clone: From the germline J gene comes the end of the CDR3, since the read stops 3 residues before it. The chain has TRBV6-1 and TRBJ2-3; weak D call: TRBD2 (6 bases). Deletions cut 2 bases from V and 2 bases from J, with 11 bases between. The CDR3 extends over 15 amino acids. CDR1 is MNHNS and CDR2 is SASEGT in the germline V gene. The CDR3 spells CASSEYGLLTDTQYF. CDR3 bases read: TGTGCCAGCAGTGAATACGGACTACTCACAGATACG.

The CDR3 region is CSARDGASGNNEQFF. CDR3 bases read: TGCAGTGCTAGAGATGGGGCTAGCGGGAACAATGAG. The chain is built from TRBV20-1 and TRBJ2-1, with 9 bases matching TRBD2. The read terminates 3 residues before the CDR3 end, so the remaining end is supplied by the germline J gene. The germline V gene encodes CDR1 DFQATT and CDR2 SNEGSKA (reference sequence). CDR3 length equals 15 residues. After removal of 0 bases from V and 5 bases from J, the junction contained 5 bases not matched to a gene.

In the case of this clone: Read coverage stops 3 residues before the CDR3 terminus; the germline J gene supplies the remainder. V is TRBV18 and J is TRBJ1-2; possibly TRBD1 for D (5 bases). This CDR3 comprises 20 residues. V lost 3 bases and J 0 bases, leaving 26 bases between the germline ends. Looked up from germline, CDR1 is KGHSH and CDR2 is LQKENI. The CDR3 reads CASSPASGKGRAITNYGYTF. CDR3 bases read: TGTGCCAGCTCACCTGCATCTGGAAAAGGCAGGGCAATTACTAACTATGGC. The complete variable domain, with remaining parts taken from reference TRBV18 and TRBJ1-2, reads NAGVMQNPRHLVRRRGQEARLRCSPMKGHSHVYWYRQLPEEGLKFMVYLQKENIIDESGMPKERFSAEFPKEGPSILRIQQVVRGDSAAYFCASSPASGKGRAITNYGYTFGSGTRLTVV.